One sample yielded the 19 T cell receptor beta chains listed below, sequenced in a study of T cell clusters in autoimmune cytopenias. TRB rearrangements were amplified by touch-down multiplex PCR with mixed TRB-A/B primers. Reanalyzing the multiplex PCR reads, TCRdb keeps one entry per CDR3 protein, without DNA. The sample has about 730 distinct CDR3 sequences. Roughly 38,000 genome equivalents of blood DNA were amplified for TRB. Sequencing input: peripheral blood. The receptors were gathered from a human donor with an autoimmune cytopenia or autoimmune hepatitis (not recorded which).

Considering frequency, this clonotype is large (0.1 to 1%). The chain links TRBV27 to TRBJ2-7; the TRBD2 assignment by TCRdb is unverifiable without DNA. The V gene's germline CDR1 is MNHEY and CDR2 SMNVEV (reference sequence). CDR3 length: 15 residues. This CDR3 is CASSITPGLAYEQYF.

This clonotype is medium-sized (0.01 to 0.1%) by frequency. This rearrangement joins TRBV30 to TRBJ1-5. The CDR3 runs 15 residues. In germline, CDR1 is GTSNPN, CDR2 SVGIG (reference sequence). CDR3 sequence reads: CAWSLTGFGNQPQHF. The complete variable domain, with remaining parts taken from reference TRBV30 and TRBJ1-5, reads SQTIHQWPATLVQPVGSPLSLECTVEGTSNPNLYWYRQAAGRGLQLLFYSVGIGQISSEVPQNLSASRPQDRQFILSSKKLLLSDSGFYLCAWSLTGFGNQPQHFGDGTRLSIL.

This rearrangement joins TRBV30 to TRBJ1-5; lacking DNA, the TRBD1 call made by TCRdb goes unchecked. The germline gives CDR1 GTSNPN, CDR2 SVGIG (reference sequence). CDR3 length: 14 amino acids. The CDR3 protein is CAWSRDSSNQPQHF.

This clonotype is deemed medium-sized (0.01 to 0.1%) by its frequency. The genes are TRBV20-1 and TRBJ2-7; the D call of TRBD1 rests on TCRdb alone, since no DNA is present to check it. The CDR3 is 16 residues long. The germline V gene has CDR1 DFQATT and CDR2 SNEGSKA (reference sequence). The CDR3 sequence is CSASKFGTGNSYEQYF.

Frequency places this clonotype as medium-sized (0.01 to 0.1%). This chain links TRBV11-2 with TRBJ1-6; the TCRdb call, TRBD1, lacks DNA for checking. Germline assignment: CDR1 SGHAT and CDR2 FQNNGV. The CDR3 is made up of 16 amino acids. The CDR3 sequence: CASSPLGRGENSPLHF.

By frequency, this clonotype is medium-sized (0.01 to 0.1%). The V gene is TRBV11-2, the J gene TRBJ1-1; TCRdb gives TRBD1 as the D gene, but with no DNA this cannot be confirmed. This CDR3 comprises 16 residues. Looked up from germline, CDR1 is SGHAT and CDR2 is FQNNGV. The chain's CDR3 is CASSPPGGLGNTEAFF.

The chain carries TRBV20-1 and TRBJ2-6. This CDR3 region has 14 residues. Germline values: CDR1 DFQATT, CDR2 SNEGSKA (reference sequence). The CDR3: CSARIPSGANVLTF.

The chain combines TRBV5-1 with TRBJ2-5. CDR3 length: 13 amino acids. The germline gives CDR1 SGHRS, CDR2 YFSETQ. This CDR3 is CASSLRNQETQYF.

The chain combines TRBV6-2 or TRBV6-3 with TRBJ2-3; TCRdb's D gene call, TRBD2, goes unchecked for lack of DNA. This CDR3 is 15 amino acids long. Germline lookup yields CDR1 MNHEY and CDR2 SVGEGT. CDR3 protein: CASSYGGLHPDTQYF.

The chain employs TRBV7-3 and TRBJ2-1; TCRdb's assignment of TRBD2 cannot be checked, as there is no DNA. Germline V gene sequence: CDR1 SGHTA, CDR2 FQGTGA. The CDR3 length is 15 residues. The CDR3 reads CASSLNPAGNNEQFF. Combining the CDR3 with reference TRBV7-3 and TRBJ2-1 gives the whole variable domain GAGVSQTPSNKVTEKGKYVELRCDPISGHTALYWYRQSLGQGPEFLIYFQGTGAADDSGLPNDRFFAVRPEGSVSTLKIQRTERGDSAVYLCASSLNPAGNNEQFFGPGTRLTVL.

Judged by frequency, this clonotype is large. The J gene is TRBJ2-2, the V gene TRBV29-1; TCRdb proposes TRBD1, but this gene call is untestable without DNA. The germline gives CDR1 SQVTM, CDR2 ANQGSEA. The CDR3 has 13 residues. The CDR3 sequence: CSVEGGAAGELFF.

By frequency, this clonotype registers medium-sized. The gene calls are TRBV7-3 and TRBJ2-2. CDR1 and CDR2 (germline): SGHTA, FQGTGA. CDR3 size: 15 residues. The CDR3 loop is CASSMSRDDTGELFF.

This clonotype ranks as medium-sized in terms of frequency. The V and J genes are TRBV7-9 and TRBJ1-1; TCRdb's assignment of TRBD1 cannot be checked, as there is no DNA. Germline V gene data show CDR1 as SEHNR and CDR2 as FQNEAQ (reference sequence). This CDR3 is 12 amino acids long. CDR3 protein: CASSFWGAVAFF.

This chain joins TRBV30 and TRBJ2-1; the TCRdb call, TRBD1, lacks DNA for checking. The CDR3 contains 14 residues. Germline V lookup: CDR1 GTSNPN, CDR2 SVGIG (reference sequence). The CDR3: CAWMAPGWLNEQFF.

Considering frequency, this clonotype is large. The J gene is TRBJ1-6, the V gene TRBV7-3; as DNA is missing, the TRBD1 call by TCRdb cannot be tested. Germline CDR1 SGHTA, CDR2 FQGTGA. This CDR3 region has 13 residues. The CDR3 protein is CASSSDRNSPLHF.

By frequency, this clonotype registers medium-sized. The genes are TRBV6-5 and TRBJ2-7; absent DNA, TCRdb's TRBD1 call cannot be checked. The germline V gene encodes CDR1 MNHEY and CDR2 SVGAGI. The CDR3 is made up of 15 amino acids. This CDR3 reads CASSKTGDSGYEQYF.

According to its frequency, this clonotype is large. The V call is TRBV7-9, the J call TRBJ1-2; TCRdb returns TRBD1, unconfirmable since there is no DNA. Germline CDR1 SEHNR, CDR2 FQNEAQ (reference sequence). This CDR3 comprises 15 residues. The CDR3 protein is CASSLDLGGGYGYTF.

Considering frequency, this clonotype is medium-sized. V and J are TRBV20-1 and TRBJ2-7; absent DNA, TCRdb's TRBD2 call cannot be checked. From germline, CDR1 is DFQATT and CDR2 SNEGSKA (reference sequence). CDR3 length: 16 residues. The CDR3 protein is CSARNRLLAGSDEQYF.

Considering frequency, this clonotype is medium-sized. This chain uses TRBV6-5 with TRBJ2-7; as DNA is missing, the TRBD1 call by TCRdb cannot be tested. Germline CDR1 is MNHEY and CDR2 is SVGAGI. There are 14 residues in the CDR3. The CDR3 loop reads CASSYGDPRDEQYF.